Following are 22 T cell receptor beta chains from one sample sequenced in a study of OX40 agonist ivuxolimab in advanced cancers. Measured with immunoSEQ multiplex PCR; TCRdb has only the in-frame clones, and not every one. The sample contains around 73,000 clones, just under 90% of which appear only once. Sequenced material: CD4+ or CD8+ T cells sorted from blood, taken in a trial of the OX40 agonist ivuxolimab. These receptors were collected from an adult with an advanced solid tumor such as melanoma, head and neck, liver or kidney cancer.

This chain joins TRBV7-9 and TRBJ2-5; TRBD1 or TRBD2 may be the D gene (6 bases each). The CDR3 runs 15 residues. Trimming left V 5 bases short and J 5 bases short, with 18 bases between. Looked up from germline, CDR1 is SEHNR and CDR2 is FQNEAQ (reference sequence). The CDR3 DNA sequence: TGTGCCAGCAGCCCAGCCCCGGGGGCAGGCGAGACCCAGTACTTC. It specifies CASSPAPGAGETQYF.

This clone has more than one count but fewer than ten. The chain is built from TRBV9 and TRBJ1-6; D is unclear. The germline CDR1 and CDR2 sequences are SGDLS and YYNGEE. The V gene lost 0 bases and the J gene lost 10 bases, with 11 bases spanning the gap. The CDR3 contains 14 residues. The CDR3 coding sequence is TGTGCCAGCAGCGTAGAGGGCGCTGGCTCACCCCTCCACTTT. It codes for CASSVEGAGSPLHF.

The gene calls are TRBV5-6 and TRBJ2-7; 7 bases agree with TRBD1. Trimming at V came to 4 bases and at J to 2 bases, leaving 3 bases not matched to a gene. CDR3 length: 13 amino acids. The germline CDR1 and CDR2 sequences are SGHDT and YYEEEE. CDR3 DNA sequence: TGTGCCAGCAGCGGAGACAGGGCCTACGAGCAGTACTTC. Translating it yields CASSGDRAYEQYF.

This clone appeared once. The V and J genes are TRBV27 and TRBJ1-5; 11 nucleotides agree with TRBD1. V shed 6 bases, J shed 6 bases, and the junction held 10 bases outside the gene matches. The CDR3 length is 16 residues. Germline V lookup: CDR1 MNHEY, CDR2 SMNVEV (reference sequence). The CDR3 reads CASRPYGTGGSQPQHF. The CDR3 coding sequence is TGTGCCAGCAGACCTTACGGGACAGGGGGATCTCAGCCCCAGCATTTT.

V is TRBV27 and J is TRBJ2-1, with a possible D match to TRBD1 (6 bases). Trimming cost V 5 bases and J 4 bases, with 12 bases left between them. The CDR3 contains 14 residues. Germline values: CDR1 MNHEY, CDR2 SMNVEV (reference sequence). In DNA, the CDR3 is TGTGCCAGCAGTCCACAGGGTTCGTACAATGAGCAGTTCTTC. Protein sequence: CASSPQGSYNEQFF.

This chain connects TRBV19 to TRBJ1-5; D ambiguous. The CDR3 is 14 residues long. The germline gives CDR1 LNHDA, CDR2 SQIVND (reference sequence). The V end lost 3 bases, the J end lost 3 bases, and 9 bases lay between the germline ends. The CDR3, as DNA: TGTGCCAGTAGTATCGCGGGGTTCAATCAGCCCCAGCATTTT. Its translation: CASSIAGFNQPQHF.

V is TRBV27 and J is TRBJ1-6; 7 bases match TRBD1. CDR1 MNHEY and CDR2 SMNVEV come from the germline V gene (reference sequence). The CDR3 is 14 amino acids. Germline trimming cut 5 bases from V and 10 bases from J; bases unmatched to any gene: 8. The CDR3, as DNA: TGTGCCAGCAGTCCCAGGGGGGGCCAGTCACCCCTCCACTTT. Translated, it gives CASSPRGGQSPLHF.

Here the CDR3 reads CASSDPGANTGELFF. The CDR3 DNA sequence: TGTGCCAGCAGTGACCCAGGGGCGAACACCGGGGAGCTGTTTTTT. The chain carries TRBV2 and TRBJ2-2; D is possibly TRBD1 (6 bases). The CDR3 consists of 15 residues. The germline CDR1 and CDR2 sequences are SNHLY and FYNNEI. V was cut by 3 bases and J by 0 bases, with 8 bases left in between.

The chain uses TRBV6-1 and TRBJ1-2, with unresolved D. The length of the CDR3 is 15 residues. V lost 2 bases, J lost 6 bases, and 16 bases lay in between. The V gene's germline CDR1 is MNHNS and CDR2 SASEGT. The CDR3, as DNA: TGTGCCAGCAGTGAATTGTTCGGGGTTAATGATGGCTACACCTTC. As protein: CASSELFGVNDGYTF.

V is TRBV27 and J is TRBJ1-1; 9 bases map to TRBD1. CDR3 length: 14 residues. Germline trimming cut 6 bases from V and 0 bases from J; bases unmatched to any gene: 2. Germline lookup yields CDR1 MNHEY and CDR2 SMNVEV (reference sequence). The CDR3 here is CASRRTGVNTEAFF. Written as DNA, the CDR3 is TGTGCCAGCAGACGGACAGGGGTGAACACTGAAGCTTTCTTT.

J is TRBJ2-2 and V is TRBV9; TRBD2 agrees at 9 bases. CDR3 size: 14 residues. The V segment lost 5 bases and the J segment 1 base; nucleotides outside the gene matches: 0. Germline V gene data show CDR1 as SGDLS and CDR2 as YYNGEE. This chain's CDR3 is CASSSGGNTGELFF. The CDR3 nucleotides read TGTGCCAGCAGTAGCGGGGGGAACACCGGGGAGCTGTTTTTT.

This chain joins TRBV6-1 and TRBJ1-1; weak D call: TRBD1 (5 bases). Germline assignment: CDR1 MNHNS and CDR2 SASEGT. Trimming removed 3 bases at V and 1 base at J, with 9 bases between. The CDR3 has 14 residues. The CDR3 coding sequence is TGTGCCAGCAGTGACTGGGGCCAGAACACTGAAGCTTTCTTT. This translates into CASSDWGQNTEAFF.

V usage is TRBV5-1 and J usage is TRBJ1-1; D ambiguous. CDR3 size: 14 residues. Trimming removed 0 bases from V and 2 bases from J, with 8 bases in between. The germline V gene encodes CDR1 SGHRS and CDR2 YFSETQ. The DNA for the CDR3 is TGCGCCAGCAGCTTGGATCGACCCAACACTGAAGCTTTCTTT. The encoded protein is CASSLDRPNTEAFF.

This clone has a single count. This chain connects TRBV2 to TRBJ2-2; 11 bases fit TRBD1. The CDR3 extends over 17 amino acids. Germline CDR1 reads SNHLY; CDR2 reads FYNNEI. The V and J ends lost 2 bases and 7 bases, in that order; junction bases with no gene match: 9. CDR3 DNA sequence: TGTGCCAGCAGTGAATCTGTGGGACAGGGGGTTGTCGGGGAGCTGTTTTTT. Protein: CASSESVGQGVVGELFF.

The rearrangement joins TRBV7-3 to TRBJ2-1; 11 bases match TRBD2. V lost 5 bases, J lost 5 bases, and 2 bases stayed unmatched. Germline assignment: CDR1 SGHTA and CDR2 FQGTGA. The CDR3 extends over 14 amino acids. The CDR3 spells CASSAGLADNEQFF. In DNA form, the CDR3 reads TGTGCCAGCAGCGCGGGACTAGCGGACAATGAGCAGTTCTTC.

V usage is TRBV6-1 and J usage is TRBJ2-4; D may be TRBD2 (5 bases). The CDR3 runs to 15 residues. From germline, CDR1 is MNHNS and CDR2 SASEGT. Trimming cost V 6 bases and J 9 bases, with 21 bases left between them. CDR3 nucleotide sequence: TGTGCCAGCAGCGACTTTAGCGTGGCGGGCGGCATTCAGTACTTC. Its protein is CASSDFSVAGGIQYF.

The chain uses TRBV5-5 and TRBJ2-7, with 14 bases matching TRBD2. This CDR3 region has 15 residues. In germline, CDR1 is SGHKS, CDR2 YYEKEE (reference sequence). The V gene end was trimmed by 3 bases and the J gene end by 3 bases; junction bases not matched to a gene: 2. CDR3 sequence (DNA): TGTGCCAGCAGCTGGGGGACTAGCGGGAGCTACGAGCAGTACTTC. Protein sequence: CASSWGTSGSYEQYF.

This chain connects TRBV4-1 to TRBJ2-7; D is ambiguous. CDR1 and CDR2 from the germline V gene are MGHRA and YSYEKL. The CDR3 consists of 14 residues. The V end was cut by 0 bases, the J end by 4 bases, with 10 bases between. The CDR3 coding sequence is TGCGCCAGCAGCCAAGAGTTGGGCAGATACGAGCAGTACTTC. Translating gives CASSQELGRYEQYF.

DNA for the CDR3: TGTGCTAGTGGTTACACGGGGATAACCGGGGAGCTGTTTTTT. It specifies CASGYTGITGELFF. This rearrangement joins TRBV12-5 to TRBJ2-2, with a possible D match to TRBD2 (5 bases). The germline V and J ends were trimmed by 4 bases and 5 bases, with 11 bases remaining between them. Germline-derived CDR1 and CDR2 are LGHNT and FRNRAP. This CDR3 contains 14 residues.

CDR3 sequence reads: CASSESTTGADTQYF. The CDR3 DNA sequence: TGTGCCAGCAGTGAAAGTACTACCGGGGCAGATACGCAGTATTTT. This chain uses TRBV6-4 with TRBJ2-3; possibly TRBD2 for D (5 bases). Between the trimmed V and J ends, which lost 3 bases and 4 bases, there was a span of 14 bases. Germline V lookup: CDR1 MRHNA, CDR2 SNTAGT. The CDR3 is 15 residues long.

The chain uses TRBV29-1 and TRBJ1-1; D gene uncertain. There are 13 residues in the CDR3. Germline CDR1 is SQVTM and CDR2 is ANQGSEA. Trimming took 3 bases from V and 0 from J, leaving 8 bases between them. This CDR3 reads CSVDYYMNTEAFF. The CDR3 nucleotides are TGCAGCGTTGACTATTACATGAACACTGAAGCTTTCTTT.

This clone was observed a single time. The chain carries TRBV4-2 and TRBJ1-4; maybe TRBD1 (6 bases). Trimming pared 4 bases from V and 4 bases from J, leaving 19 bases between. The CDR3 is 17 amino acids. From germline, CDR1 is LGHNA and CDR2 YNFKEQ. The CDR3 here is CASSPPGGAGVNEKLFF. The DNA for the CDR3 is TGTGCCAGCAGCCCCCCTGGGGGTGCAGGGGTTAATGAAAAACTGTTTTTT.